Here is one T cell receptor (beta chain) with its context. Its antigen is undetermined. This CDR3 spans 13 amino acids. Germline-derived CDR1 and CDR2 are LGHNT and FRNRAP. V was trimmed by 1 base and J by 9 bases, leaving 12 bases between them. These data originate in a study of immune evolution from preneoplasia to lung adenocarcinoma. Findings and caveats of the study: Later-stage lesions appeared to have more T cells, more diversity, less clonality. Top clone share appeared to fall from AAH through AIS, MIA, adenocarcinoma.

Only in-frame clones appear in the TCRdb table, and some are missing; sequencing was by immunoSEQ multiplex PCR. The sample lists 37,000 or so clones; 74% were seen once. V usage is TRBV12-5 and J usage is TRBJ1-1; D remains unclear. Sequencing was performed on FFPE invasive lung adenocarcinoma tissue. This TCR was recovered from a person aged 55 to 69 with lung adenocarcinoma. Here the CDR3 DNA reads TGTGCTAGTGGTTTGGGCGGTCGTAATAAAGCTTTCTTT. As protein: CASGLGGRNKAFF.